This T cell receptor (beta chain) was obtained from a study of beta chain features in type 1 diabetes. In the case of this clone: At one boundary the junction diverges from the germline segment, which might be a read error.

Reverse transcribing all isolated RNA meant expressed TCRB transcripts were sequenced. Here immunoSEQ multiplex PCR was the method, and the copy in TCRdb shows in-frame clones only, minus some. Counted here are hundreds of thousands of clones, 14% occurring once; the ten biggest clones make up 6.7%. The germline V gene has CDR1 SGHNT and CDR2 YENEEA. The CDR3 consists of 13 residues. What was sequenced was central memory CD4+ T cells from blood. This TCR came from a man aged 25-45 years in good health. V gene TRBV11-3 combines with J gene TRBJ2-7; 10 nucleotides line up with TRBD2. The CDR3, as DNA: TGTGCCAGCAGCTTGTCGGCCAGCGGGGGGGATCGGTTC. Translation: CASSLSASGGDRF.